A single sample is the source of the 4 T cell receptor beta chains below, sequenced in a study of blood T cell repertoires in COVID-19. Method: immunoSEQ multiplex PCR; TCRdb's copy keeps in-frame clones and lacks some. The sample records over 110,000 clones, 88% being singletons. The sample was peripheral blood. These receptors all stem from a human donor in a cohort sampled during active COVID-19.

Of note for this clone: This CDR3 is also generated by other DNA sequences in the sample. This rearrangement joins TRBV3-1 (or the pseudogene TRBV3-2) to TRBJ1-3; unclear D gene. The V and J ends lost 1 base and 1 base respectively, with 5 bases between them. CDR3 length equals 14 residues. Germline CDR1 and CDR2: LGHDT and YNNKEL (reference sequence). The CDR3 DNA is TGTGCCAGCAGCCAAGTACGGTCTGGAAACACCATATATTTT. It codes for CASSQVRSGNTIYF.

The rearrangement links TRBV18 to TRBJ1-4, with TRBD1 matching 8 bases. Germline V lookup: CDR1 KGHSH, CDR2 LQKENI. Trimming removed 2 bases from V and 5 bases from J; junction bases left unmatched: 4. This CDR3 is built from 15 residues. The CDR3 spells CASSPDRGRNEKLFF. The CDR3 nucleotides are TGTGCCAGCTCACCAGACAGGGGTAGAAATGAAAAACTGTTTTTT. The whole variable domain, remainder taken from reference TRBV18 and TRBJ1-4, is NAGVMQNPRHLVRRRGQEARLRCSPMKGHSHVYWYRQLPEEGLKFMVYLQKENIIDESGMPKERFSAEFPKEGPSILRIQQVVRGDSAAYFCASSPDRGRNEKLFFGSGTQLSVL.

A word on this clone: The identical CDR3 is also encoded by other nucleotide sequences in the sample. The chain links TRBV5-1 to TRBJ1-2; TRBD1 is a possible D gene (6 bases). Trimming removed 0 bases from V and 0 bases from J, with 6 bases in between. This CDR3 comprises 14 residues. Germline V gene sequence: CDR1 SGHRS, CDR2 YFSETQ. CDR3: CASSLGQANYGYTF. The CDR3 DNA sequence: TGCGCCAGCAGCTTGGGACAGGCTAACTATGGCTACACCTTC.

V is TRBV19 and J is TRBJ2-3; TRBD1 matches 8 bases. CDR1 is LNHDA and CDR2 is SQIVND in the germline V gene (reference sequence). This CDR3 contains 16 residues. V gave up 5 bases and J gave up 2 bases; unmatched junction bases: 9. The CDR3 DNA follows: TGTGCCAGTAGTGACACAGGGGGAGACTCCACAGATACGCAGTATTTT. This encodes CASSDTGGDSTDTQYF.